This TCR beta chain comes out of a study of shared clonotypes between healthy human individuals. The germline V gene has CDR1 KGHSH and CDR2 LQKENI. V lost 2 bases to trimming and J lost 5 bases, with 9 bases between them. The CDR3 has 13 amino acids. Study-wide points: Having only a few donors restricted how much genetic and exposure-history diversity was captured. The sampled material consisted only of blood, and tissue repertoires are likely to differ.

Using immunoSEQ multiplex PCR, the repertoire was profiled, and TCRdb retains in-frame clones only, with some absent. There are about 2 million clones in the sample; around 95% occur only once, and more than 0.1% lies in the top ten. About this clone itself: Antigen specificity is unknown. Other DNA sequences within the sample encode an identical CDR3.

Sequencing was done on a sample of naive CD4+ T cells sorted from blood. The subset: CD45RA+ positively selected. The chain joins TRBV18 to TRBJ2-5; tentatively, D is TRBD2 (6 bases). The sequence came from a man between 18 and 35 years old in good health. CDR3 DNA sequence: TGTGCCAGCTCACCAGAAGCGGGCGAGACCCAGTACTTC. This codes for CASSPEAGETQYF.